One sample yielded the 8 T cell receptor beta chains listed below, sequenced in a study of blood T cell repertoires in COVID-19. Profiled with immunoSEQ multiplex PCR; TCRdb holds only in-frame clones, not every one. Of over 300,000 clones listed, more than 75% were seen once; the top ten hold about 10%. The sequenced sample was PBMCs or T cells enriched from blood (not recorded which). The receptors derive from a woman between 18 and 29 years old who had recovered from COVID-19.

The chain is built from TRBV28 and TRBJ1-2, with 9 bases that match TRBD1. Germline V gene sequence: CDR1 MDHEN, CDR2 SYDVKM. The CDR3 runs 16 residues. With 4 bases clipped from V and 7 bases from J, the junction kept 13 bases outside the gene matches. CDR3 sequence reads: CASSSNPLGQGGGYTF. The CDR3 coding sequence is TGTGCCAGCAGTTCTAACCCCTTGGGACAGGGCGGTGGCTACACCTTC.

The rearrangement links TRBV7-6 to TRBJ2-7; TRBD2 might be the D (6 bases). The V end lost 5 bases, the J end lost 3 bases, and 11 bases lay between the germline ends. This CDR3 has 13 amino acids. In germline, CDR1 is SGHVS, CDR2 FNYEAQ. The CDR3 spells CASSPGGVYEQYF. CDR3 bases: TGTGCCAGCAGCCCAGGCGGGGTCTACGAGCAGTACTTC.

The chain combines TRBV13 with TRBJ1-2; possible D gene TRBD1, 5 bases. The CDR3 covers 17 residues. Trimming removed 0 bases at V and 0 bases at J, with 14 bases between. CDR1 is PRHDT, CDR2 FYEKMQ, per germline (reference sequence). CDR3: CASSLGGRAISNYGYTF. In DNA form, the CDR3 reads TGTGCCAGCAGCTTAGGCGGCAGGGCCATCTCTAACTATGGCTACACCTTC.

The chain uses TRBV9 and TRBJ2-1; 9 bases fit TRBD1. CDR3 length: 15 amino acids. The J segment lost 0 bases and the V segment lost 4 bases, leaving 2 bases of the junction unmatched. The germline CDR1 and CDR2 sequences are SGDLS and YYNGEE. CDR3 nucleotide sequence: TGTGCCAGCAGCCCGGGACAGGGCTCCTACAATGAGCAGTTCTTC. This gives the protein CASSPGQGSYNEQFF.

Details on this clone: Germline and junction disagree at one end, which may indicate a read error. The sample has other DNA sequences that encode this CDR3 too. V usage is TRBV11-2 and J usage is TRBJ2-5, with D tentatively TRBD2 (6 bases). Germline loops: CDR1 SGHAT, CDR2 FQNNGV. CDR3 length: 13 amino acids. The CDR3 sequence is CASSFWGEETQYF. CDR3 DNA: TGTGCCAGCAGCTTCTGGGGGGAGGAGACCCAATACTTC.

The V call is TRBV2, the J call TRBJ1-4, with D possibly matching TRBD1 (6 bases). CDR3 length: 14 amino acids. Germline V gives CDR1 SNHLY, CDR2 FYNNEI. Deletions cut 6 bases from V and 8 bases from J, with 16 bases between. The CDR3 sequence: CASSESRGGEKLFF. CDR3 DNA sequence: TGTGCCAGCAGCGAGTCCAGGGGAGGGGAAAAACTGTTTTTT.

V and J are TRBV12-3 or TRBV12-4 and TRBJ1-4; unclear D gene. Trimming took off 5 bases at V and 12 bases at J, with 13 bases between the two ends. CDR3 length: 12 amino acids. This chain's CDR3 is CASSPTPYQLFF. The DNA of the CDR3 is TGTGCCAGCAGTCCGACTCCGTATCAACTGTTTTTT.

The chain is built from TRBV19 and TRBJ2-3; TRBD2 aligns across 14 bases. J lost 2 bases, V lost 5 bases, and 6 bases had no gene match. The CDR3 consists of 17 residues. Germline assignment: CDR1 LNHDA and CDR2 SQIVND (reference sequence). CDR3 nucleotide sequence: TGTGCCAGTAGTTTGACTAGCGGGGGGGCCTTCACAGATACGCAGTATTTT. Encoded protein: CASSLTSGGAFTDTQYF.